This entry features one T cell receptor beta chain sequence. No antigen is known for it. The data originate from a study of PD-1 blockade in mismatch repair-deficient tumors. The V segment lost 4 bases and the J segment 5 bases; nucleotides outside the gene matches: 4. The CDR3 extends over 15 amino acids. The germline V gene encodes CDR1 SGHRS and CDR2 YFSETQ. Some clones are missing from TCRdb's copy, which holds only in-frame ones; the method was immunoSEQ multiplex PCR. This table has over 9,000 clones, approximately 86% appearing once. Time point reported: roughly 10-day in vitro stimulation with candidate neoantigen peptide 2.

The chain is built from TRBV5-1 and TRBJ1-6, with 9 bases matching TRBD1. This receptor was obtained from an adult with mismatch repair-deficient cancer. The source was cells cultured in vitro, collected from a patient treated with pembrolizumab. The CDR3 DNA sequence: TGCGCCAGCAGCGTAGGGACAGGGCATAATTCACCCCTCCACTTT. Protein product: CASSVGTGHNSPLHF.